Listed here are 4 T cell receptor beta chains from one sample, sequenced in a study of T cells after posttransplantation cyclophosphamide. Sequenced by immunoSEQ multiplex PCR; TCRdb stores in-frame clones only, minus some. The sample includes about 14,000 clones, approximately 73% of them seen just once. Sequenced input: memory CD4+ T cells sorted from PBMCs. The receptors originated from a man in his fifties.

The V and J genes are TRBV6-5 and TRBJ1-5, with D perhaps matching TRBD1 (5 bases). The germline V gene has CDR1 MNHEY and CDR2 SVGAGI. The V gene lost 6 bases and the J gene lost 5 bases, with 17 bases spanning the gap. The CDR3 contains 15 residues. The CDR3 sequence: CASSRWMGPDQPQHF. In DNA, the CDR3 is TGTGCCAGCAGCCGATGGATGGGGCCGGATCAGCCCCAGCATTTT.

This chain joins TRBV6-1 and TRBJ2-7, with TRBD2 matching over 9 bases. CDR1 is MNHNS and CDR2 is SASEGT in the germline V gene. Trimming removed 6 bases from V and 3 bases from J; junction bases left unmatched: 9. This CDR3 has 15 amino acids. Here the CDR3 DNA reads TGTGCCAGCAGGGGATTTAGCGGGAGTCTCTACGAGCAGTACTTC. As protein: CASRGFSGSLYEQYF.

V usage is TRBV9 and J usage is TRBJ1-2; 9 bases are a match to TRBD1. CDR1 is SGDLS, CDR2 YYNGEE, per germline. The CDR3 runs to 14 residues. V dropped 4 bases and J dropped 4; count of bases not matched to a gene: 5. CDR3 region: CASSPQDRGYGYTF. In nucleotides, the CDR3 is TGTGCCAGCAGCCCCCAGGACAGGGGCTATGGCTACACCTTC.

This rearrangement joins TRBV19 to TRBJ2-3; D remains unclear. The CDR3 is 11 residues long. Trimming left V 6 bases short and J 6 bases short, with 7 bases between. Germline lookup yields CDR1 LNHDA and CDR2 SQIVND (reference sequence). Here the CDR3 DNA reads TGTGCCAGTAGCCTATTTGATACGCAGTATTTT. It is translated as CASSLFDTQYF.